This T cell receptor (beta chain) was obtained from a study of blood T cell repertoires in COVID-19. Looking at the study overall: COVID-19 samples from acute and convalescent phases originated in the United States, Italy and Spain.

The method was immunoSEQ multiplex PCR; TCRdb's version includes in-frame clones alone and lacks a portion of them. The profile shows approximately 81,000 clones, 85% to 90% of them singletons. This CDR3 has 15 amino acids. Per the germline V gene, CDR1 is KGHSH and CDR2 is LQKENI. V lost 1 base and J lost 1; bases outside the gene matches: 3. The sequencing input was PBMCs or T cells enriched from blood (not recorded which). The chain uses TRBV18 and TRBJ1-1, with 7 nucleotides matching TRBD1. The receptor was derived from a woman in her 50s with acute COVID-19. In DNA form, the CDR3 reads TGTGCCAGCTCACCACTAGGGACAGCGAACACTGAAGCTTTCTTT. Protein: CASSPLGTANTEAFF.